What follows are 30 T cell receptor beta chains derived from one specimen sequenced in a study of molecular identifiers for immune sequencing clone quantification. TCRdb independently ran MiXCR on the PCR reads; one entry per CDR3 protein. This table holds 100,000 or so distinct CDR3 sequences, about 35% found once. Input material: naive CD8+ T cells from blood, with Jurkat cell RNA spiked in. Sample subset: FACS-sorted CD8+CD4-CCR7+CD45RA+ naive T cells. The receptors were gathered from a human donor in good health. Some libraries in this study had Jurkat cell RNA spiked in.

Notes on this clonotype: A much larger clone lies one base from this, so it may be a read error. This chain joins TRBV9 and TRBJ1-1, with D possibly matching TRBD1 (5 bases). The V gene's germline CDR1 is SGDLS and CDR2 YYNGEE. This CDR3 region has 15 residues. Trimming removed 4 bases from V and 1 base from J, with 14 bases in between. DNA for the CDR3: TGTGCCAGCAGCCCTATGCTTGGGGCGAACACTGAAGCTTTCTTT. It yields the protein CASSPMLGANTEAFF.

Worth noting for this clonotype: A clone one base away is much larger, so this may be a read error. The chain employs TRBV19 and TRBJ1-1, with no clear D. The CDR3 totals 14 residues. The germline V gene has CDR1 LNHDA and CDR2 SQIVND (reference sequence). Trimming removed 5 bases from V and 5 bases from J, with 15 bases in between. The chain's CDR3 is CASSVVPGRTEAFF. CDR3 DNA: TGTGCCAGTAGTGTAGTTCCAGGTCGAACTGAAGCTTTCTTT.

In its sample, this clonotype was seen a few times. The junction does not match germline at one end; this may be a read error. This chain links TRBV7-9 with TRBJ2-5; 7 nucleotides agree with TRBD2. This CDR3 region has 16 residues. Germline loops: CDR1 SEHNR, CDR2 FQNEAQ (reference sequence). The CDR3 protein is CASSQKDGLEKEPQYF. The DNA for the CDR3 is TGTGCCAGCAGCCAAAAGGACGGACTAGAGAAAGAGCCCCAGTACTTC.

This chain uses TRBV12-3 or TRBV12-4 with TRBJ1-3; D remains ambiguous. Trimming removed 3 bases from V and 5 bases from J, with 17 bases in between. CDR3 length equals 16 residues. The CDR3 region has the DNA TGTGCCAGCAGTTTGTCCTTCCTATCGGCAAGAAACACCATATATTTT. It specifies CASSLSFLSARNTIYF.

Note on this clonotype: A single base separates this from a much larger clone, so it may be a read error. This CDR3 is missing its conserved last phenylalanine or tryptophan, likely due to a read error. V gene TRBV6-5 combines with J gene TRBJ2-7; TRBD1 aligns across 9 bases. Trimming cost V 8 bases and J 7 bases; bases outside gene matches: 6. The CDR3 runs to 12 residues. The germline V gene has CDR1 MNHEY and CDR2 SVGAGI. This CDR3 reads CASSDRGREQYY. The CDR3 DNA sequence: TGTGCCAGCTCGGACAGGGGAAGGGAGCAGTACTAC.

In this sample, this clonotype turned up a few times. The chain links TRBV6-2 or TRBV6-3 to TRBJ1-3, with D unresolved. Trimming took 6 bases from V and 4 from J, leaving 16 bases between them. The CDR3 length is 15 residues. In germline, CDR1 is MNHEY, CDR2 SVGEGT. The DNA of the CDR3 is TGTGCCAGCAGCGATCCTGAGCTTTGGGGAAACACCATATATTTT. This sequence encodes CASSDPELWGNTIYF.

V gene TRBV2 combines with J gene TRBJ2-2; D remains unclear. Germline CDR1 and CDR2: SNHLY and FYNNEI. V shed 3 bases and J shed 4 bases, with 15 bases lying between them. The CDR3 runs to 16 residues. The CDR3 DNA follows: TGTGCCAGCAGTGATTTCCCCCTGGTCCCCACCGGGGAGCTGTTTTTT. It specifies CASSDFPLVPTGELFF.

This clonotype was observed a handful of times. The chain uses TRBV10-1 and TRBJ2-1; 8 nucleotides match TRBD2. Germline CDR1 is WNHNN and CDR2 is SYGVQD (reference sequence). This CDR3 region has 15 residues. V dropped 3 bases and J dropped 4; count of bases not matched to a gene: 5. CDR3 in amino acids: CASSESGSLYNEQFF. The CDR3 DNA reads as TGCGCCAGCAGTGAAAGCGGGAGCTTGTACAATGAGCAGTTCTTC.

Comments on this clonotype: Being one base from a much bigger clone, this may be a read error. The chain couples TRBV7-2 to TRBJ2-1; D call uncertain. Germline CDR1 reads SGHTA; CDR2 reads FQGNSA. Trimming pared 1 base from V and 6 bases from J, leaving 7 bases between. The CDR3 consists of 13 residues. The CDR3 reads CASSLEAINEQFF. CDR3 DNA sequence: TGTGCCAGCAGCTTAGAGGCTATCAATGAGCAGTTCTTC.

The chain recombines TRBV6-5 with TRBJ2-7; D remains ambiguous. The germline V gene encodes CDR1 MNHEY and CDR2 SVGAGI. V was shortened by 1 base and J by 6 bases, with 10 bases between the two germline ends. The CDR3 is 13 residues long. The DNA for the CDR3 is TGTGCCAGCAGTTACTTTTGGATCGGCGAGCAGTACTTC. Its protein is CASSYFWIGEQYF.

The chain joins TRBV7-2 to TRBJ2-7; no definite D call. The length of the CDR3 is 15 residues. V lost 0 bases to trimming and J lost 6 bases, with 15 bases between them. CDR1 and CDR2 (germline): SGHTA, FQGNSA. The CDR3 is CASSLASRTLAEQYF. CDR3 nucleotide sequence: TGTGCCAGCAGCTTAGCCTCTAGGACCCTCGCCGAGCAGTACTTC.

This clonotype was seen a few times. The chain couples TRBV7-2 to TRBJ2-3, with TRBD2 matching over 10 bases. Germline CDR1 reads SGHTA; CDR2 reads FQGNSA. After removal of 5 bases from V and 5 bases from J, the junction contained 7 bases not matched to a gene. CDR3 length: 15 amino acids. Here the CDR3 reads CASSPSGSSGDTQYF. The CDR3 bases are TGTGCCAGCAGCCCTAGCGGGAGTAGTGGAGATACGCAGTATTTT. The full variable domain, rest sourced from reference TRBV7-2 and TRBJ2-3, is GAGVSQSPSNKVTEKGKDVELRCDPISGHTALYWYRQSLGQGLEFLIYFQGNSAPDKSGLPSDRFSAERTGGSVSTLTIQRTQQEDSAVYLCASSPSGSSGDTQYFGPGTRLTVL.

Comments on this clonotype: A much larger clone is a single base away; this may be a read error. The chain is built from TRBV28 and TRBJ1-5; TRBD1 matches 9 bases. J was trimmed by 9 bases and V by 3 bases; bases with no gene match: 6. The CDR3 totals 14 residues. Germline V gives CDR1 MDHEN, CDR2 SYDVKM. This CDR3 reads CASSLGQGMRPQHF. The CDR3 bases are TGTGCCAGCAGTTTGGGACAGGGCATGCGGCCCCAGCATTTT.

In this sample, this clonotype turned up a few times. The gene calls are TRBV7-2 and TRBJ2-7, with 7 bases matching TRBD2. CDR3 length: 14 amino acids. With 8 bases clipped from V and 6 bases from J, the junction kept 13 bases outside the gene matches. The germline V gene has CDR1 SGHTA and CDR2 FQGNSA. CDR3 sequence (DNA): TGTGCCAGCGGTGGGGGAGGGCCCTCCCTCGAGCAGTACTTC. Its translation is CASGGGGPSLEQYF.

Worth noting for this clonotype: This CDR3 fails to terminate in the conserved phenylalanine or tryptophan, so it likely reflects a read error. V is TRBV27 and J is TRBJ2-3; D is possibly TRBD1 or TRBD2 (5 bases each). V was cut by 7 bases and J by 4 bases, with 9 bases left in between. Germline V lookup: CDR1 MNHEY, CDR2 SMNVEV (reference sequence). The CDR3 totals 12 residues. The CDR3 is CASTGRSDTQYL. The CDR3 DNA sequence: TGTGCCAGCACGGGGCGTTCAGATACGCAGTATCTT.

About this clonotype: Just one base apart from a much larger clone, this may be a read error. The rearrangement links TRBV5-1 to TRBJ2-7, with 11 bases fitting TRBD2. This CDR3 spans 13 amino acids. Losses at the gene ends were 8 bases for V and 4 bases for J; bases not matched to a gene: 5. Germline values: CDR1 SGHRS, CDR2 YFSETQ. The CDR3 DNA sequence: TGCGCCAGTACTAGCGGGAGCATGTACGAGCAGTACTTC. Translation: CASTSGSMYEQYF. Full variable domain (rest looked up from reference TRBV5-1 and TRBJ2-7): KAGVTQTPRYLIKTRGQQVTLSCSPISGHRSVSWYQQTPGQGLQFLFEYFSETQRNKGNFPGRFSGRQFSNSRSEMNVSTLELGDSALYLCASTSGSMYEQYFGPGTRLTVT.

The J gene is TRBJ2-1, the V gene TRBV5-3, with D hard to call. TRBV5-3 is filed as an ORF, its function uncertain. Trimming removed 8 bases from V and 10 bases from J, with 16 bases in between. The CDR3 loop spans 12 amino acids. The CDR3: CASTLSDTEQFF. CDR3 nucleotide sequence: TGTGCCAGCACACTGAGTGACACCGAGCAGTTCTTC.

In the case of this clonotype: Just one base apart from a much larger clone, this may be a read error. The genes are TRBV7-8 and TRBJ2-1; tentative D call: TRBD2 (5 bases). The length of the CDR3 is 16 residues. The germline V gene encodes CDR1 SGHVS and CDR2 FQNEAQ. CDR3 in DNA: TGTGCCAGCATCGTAGAAACGGGAAGCTCCTACAATGAGCAGCTCTTC. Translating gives CASIVETGSSYNEQLF.

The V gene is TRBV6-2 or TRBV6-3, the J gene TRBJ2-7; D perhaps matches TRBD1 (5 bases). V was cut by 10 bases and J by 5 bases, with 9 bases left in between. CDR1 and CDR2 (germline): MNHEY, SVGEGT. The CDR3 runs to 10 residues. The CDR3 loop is CATQGNEQYF. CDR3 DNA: TGTGCCACCCAGGGTAACGAGCAGTACTTC.

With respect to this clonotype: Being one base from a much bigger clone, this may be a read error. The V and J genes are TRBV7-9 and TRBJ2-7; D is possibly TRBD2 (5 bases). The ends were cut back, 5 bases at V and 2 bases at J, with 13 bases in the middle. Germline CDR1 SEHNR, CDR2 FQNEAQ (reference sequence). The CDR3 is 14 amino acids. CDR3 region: CASSPGISAYEQYF. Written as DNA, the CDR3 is TGTGCCAGCAGCCCGGGGATTAGCGCCTACGAGCAGTACTTC. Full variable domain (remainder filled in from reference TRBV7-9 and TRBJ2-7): DTGVSQNPRHKITKRGQNVTFRCDPISEHNRLYWYRQTLGQGPEFLTYFQNEAQLEKSRLLSDRFSAERPKGSFSTLEIQRTEQGDSAMYLCASSPGISAYEQYFGPGTRLTVT.

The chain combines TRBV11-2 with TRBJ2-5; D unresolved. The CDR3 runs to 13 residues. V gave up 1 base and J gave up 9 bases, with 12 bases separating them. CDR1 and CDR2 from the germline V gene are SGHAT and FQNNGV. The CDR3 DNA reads TGTGCCAGCAGCTTAGGGGTGGAAAAGGCCCAGTACTTC. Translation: CASSLGVEKAQYF.

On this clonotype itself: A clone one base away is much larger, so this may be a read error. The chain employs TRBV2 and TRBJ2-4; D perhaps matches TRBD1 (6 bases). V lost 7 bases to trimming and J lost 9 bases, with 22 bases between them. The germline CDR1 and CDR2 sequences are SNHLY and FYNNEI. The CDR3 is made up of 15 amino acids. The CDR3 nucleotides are TGTGCCAGCAAGGGGCCCGGCTCAGGGGAAATCATTCAGTACTTC. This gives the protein CASKGPGSGEIIQYF. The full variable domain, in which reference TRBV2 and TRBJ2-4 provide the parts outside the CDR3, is EPEVTQTPSHQVTQMGQEVILRCVPISNHLYFYWYRQILGQKVEFLVSFYNNEISEKSEIFDDQFSVERPDGSNFTLKIRSTKLEDSAMYFCASKGPGSGEIIQYFGAGTRLSVL.

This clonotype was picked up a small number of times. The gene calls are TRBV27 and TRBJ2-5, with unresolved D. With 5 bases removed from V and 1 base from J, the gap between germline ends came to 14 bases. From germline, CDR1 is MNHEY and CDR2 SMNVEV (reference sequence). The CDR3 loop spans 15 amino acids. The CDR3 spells CASSPGPYIQETQYF. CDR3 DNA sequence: TGTGCCAGCAGTCCGGGCCCTTACATCCAAGAGACCCAGTACTTC.

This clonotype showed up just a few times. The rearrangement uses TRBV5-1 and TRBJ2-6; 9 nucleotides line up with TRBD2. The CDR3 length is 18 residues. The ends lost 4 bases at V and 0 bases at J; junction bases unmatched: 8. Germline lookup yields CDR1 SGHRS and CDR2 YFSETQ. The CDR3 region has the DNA TGCGCCAGCAGCCGACGACTAGCGGTCGTCTCTGGGGCCAACGTCCTGACTTTC. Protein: CASSRRLAVVSGANVLTF.

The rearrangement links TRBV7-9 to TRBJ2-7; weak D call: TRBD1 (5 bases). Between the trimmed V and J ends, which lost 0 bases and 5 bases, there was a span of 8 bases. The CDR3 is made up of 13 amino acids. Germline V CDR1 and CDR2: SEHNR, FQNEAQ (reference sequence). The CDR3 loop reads CASSLAAQDEQYF. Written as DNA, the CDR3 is TGTGCCAGCAGCTTAGCTGCACAGGACGAGCAGTACTTC.

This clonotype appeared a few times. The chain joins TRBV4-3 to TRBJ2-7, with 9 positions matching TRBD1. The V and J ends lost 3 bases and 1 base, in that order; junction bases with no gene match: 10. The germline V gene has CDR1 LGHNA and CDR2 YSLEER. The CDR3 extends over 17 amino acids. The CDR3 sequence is CASSHGVGGTGSYEQYF. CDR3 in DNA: TGCGCCAGCAGCCATGGCGTAGGGGGGACAGGGTCCTACGAGCAGTACTTC.

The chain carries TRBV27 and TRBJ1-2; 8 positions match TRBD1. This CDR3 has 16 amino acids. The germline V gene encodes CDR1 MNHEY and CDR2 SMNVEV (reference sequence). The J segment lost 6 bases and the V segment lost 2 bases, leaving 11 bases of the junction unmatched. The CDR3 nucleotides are TGTGCCAGCAGTTTAGCTTGGACAGGGTCCCACAATGGCTACACCTTC. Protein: CASSLAWTGSHNGYTF.

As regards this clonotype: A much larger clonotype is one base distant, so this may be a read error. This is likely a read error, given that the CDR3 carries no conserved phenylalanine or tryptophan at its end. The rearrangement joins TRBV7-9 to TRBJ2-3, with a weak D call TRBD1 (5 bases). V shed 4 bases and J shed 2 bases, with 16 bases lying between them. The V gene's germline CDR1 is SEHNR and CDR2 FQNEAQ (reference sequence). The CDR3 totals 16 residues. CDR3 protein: CASSSQMTELTDTQYL. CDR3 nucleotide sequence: TGTGCCAGCAGCTCACAGATGACAGAACTCACAGATACGCAGTATCTT.

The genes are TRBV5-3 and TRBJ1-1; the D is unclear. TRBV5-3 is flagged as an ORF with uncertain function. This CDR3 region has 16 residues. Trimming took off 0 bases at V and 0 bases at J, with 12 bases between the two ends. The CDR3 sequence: CARSLARGLLNTEAFF. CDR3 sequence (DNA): TGTGCCAGAAGCTTGGCGCGCGGCCTTTTGAACACTGAAGCTTTCTTT.

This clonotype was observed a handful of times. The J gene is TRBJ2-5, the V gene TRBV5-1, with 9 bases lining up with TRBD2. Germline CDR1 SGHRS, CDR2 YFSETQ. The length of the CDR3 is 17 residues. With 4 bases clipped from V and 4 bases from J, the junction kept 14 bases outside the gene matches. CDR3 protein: CASSLLAGRVLRETQYF. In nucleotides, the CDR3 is TGCGCCAGCAGCCTCCTAGCGGGAAGAGTCCTAAGAGAGACCCAGTACTTC.